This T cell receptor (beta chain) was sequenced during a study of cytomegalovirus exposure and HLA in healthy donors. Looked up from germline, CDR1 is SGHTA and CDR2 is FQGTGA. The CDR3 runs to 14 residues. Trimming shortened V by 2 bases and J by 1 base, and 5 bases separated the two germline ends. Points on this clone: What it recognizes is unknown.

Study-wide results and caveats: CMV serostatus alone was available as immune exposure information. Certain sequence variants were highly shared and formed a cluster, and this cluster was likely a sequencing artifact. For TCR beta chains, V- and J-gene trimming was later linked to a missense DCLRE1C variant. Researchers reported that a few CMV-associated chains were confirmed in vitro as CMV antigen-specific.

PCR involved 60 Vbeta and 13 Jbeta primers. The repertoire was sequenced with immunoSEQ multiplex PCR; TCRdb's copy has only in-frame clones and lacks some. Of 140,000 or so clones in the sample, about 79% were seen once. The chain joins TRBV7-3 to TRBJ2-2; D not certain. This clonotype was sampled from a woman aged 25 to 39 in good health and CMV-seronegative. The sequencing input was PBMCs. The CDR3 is CASSLEWNTGELFF. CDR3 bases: TGTGCCAGCAGCTTAGAGTGGAACACCGGGGAGCTGTTTTTT.